The rows below give T cell receptor beta chains drawn from one sample of a study of blood T cell repertoires in COVID-19. Assay used: immunoSEQ multiplex PCR; TCRdb lists only in-frame clones, some missing. The table includes approximately 130,000 clones, roughly four fifths detected once. The material sequenced was peripheral blood. These receptors were obtained from a human donor in a cohort sampled during active COVID-19. Both conserved end residues are part of each CDR3. A D gene is named only where the DNA matches it firmly. Clone size, where shown, is once, few, many, or a class for clones that have expanded.

J gene: TRBJ1-1
D gene: TRBD1
clone size: NA
V gene: TRBV6-5
CDR3 protein: CASSSPGQGSFF
CDR3 DNA: TGTGCCAGCAGTTCTCCGGGACAGGGATCTTTCTTT

J gene: TRBJ1-4
D gene: NA
clone size: NA
V gene: TRBV20-1
CDR3 protein: CSASFQGAANEKLFF
CDR3 DNA: TGCAGTGCTAGTTTTCAAGGGGCAGCTAATGAAAAACTGTTTTTT

J gene: TRBJ1-2
D gene: NA
clone size: NA
V gene: TRBV29-1
CDR3 protein: CSVEEAFNYGYTF
CDR3 DNA: TGCAGCGTTGAAGAGGCATTTAACTATGGCTACACCTTC

J gene: TRBJ1-4
D gene: NA
clone size: NA
V gene: TRBV2
CDR3 protein: CASSEILAGSYEKLFF
CDR3 DNA: TGTGCCAGCAGTGAAATTCTTGCAGGGTCGTATGAAAAACTGTTTTTT

J gene: TRBJ2-6
D gene: NA
clone size: few
V gene: TRBV6-5
CDR3 protein: CATWTGGSGANVLTF
CDR3 DNA: TGTGCCACCTGGACCGGAGGATCTGGGGCCAACGTCCTGACTTTC

J gene: TRBJ2-2
D gene: NA
clone size: once
V gene: TRBV7-2
CDR3 protein: CASITTGELFF
CDR3 DNA: TGTGCCAGCATCACTACCGGGGAGCTGTTTTTT

J gene: TRBJ1-4
D gene: NA
clone size: once
V gene: TRBV2
CDR3 protein: CATNGGREKLFF
CDR3 DNA: TGTGCCACAAACGGGGGGAGGGAAAAACTGTTTTTT

J gene: TRBJ1-5
D gene: TRBD1
clone size: NA
V gene: TRBV18
CDR3 protein: CASSPGQDSNQPQHF
CDR3 DNA: TGTGCCAGCTCACCAGGACAGGATAGCAATCAGCCCCAGCATTTT

J gene: TRBJ1-2
D gene: NA
clone size: NA
V gene: TRBV3-1/TRBV3-2
CDR3 protein: CASSPPRGNYGYTF
CDR3 DNA: TGTGCCAGCAGCCCCCCCAGGGGAAACTATGGCTACACCTTC

J gene: TRBJ1-2
D gene: NA
clone size: few
V gene: TRBV6-5
CDR3 protein: CASSRGGGNYGYTF
CDR3 DNA: TGTGCCAGCAGTCGGGGAGGAGGGAACTATGGCTACACCTTC

J gene: TRBJ1-2
D gene: NA
clone size: NA
V gene: TRBV28
CDR3 protein: CASSLRLYGYTF
CDR3 DNA: TGTGCCAGCAGTTTGAGACTATATGGCTACACCTTC

J gene: TRBJ1-5
D gene: TRBD1
clone size: NA
V gene: TRBV5-6
CDR3 protein: CASSPRTGGQPQHF
CDR3 DNA: TGTGCCAGCAGCCCACGGACAGGGGGTCAGCCCCAGCATTTT